Below, 8 T cell receptor beta chains from the same sample are listed, as sequenced in a study of identical twins. TCRdb reanalysed the 5' RACE reads using MiXCR and keeps one entry per CDR3 protein. The sample has approximately 230,000 distinct CDR3 sequences, under 8.5% seen once. The same data also went into a second study, on T cells expressing NK-cell markers.

The material sequenced was CD8+ T cells sorted from blood. Receptor source: a woman younger than 30 in good health.

This clonotype was observed many times. The rearrangement links TRBV5-1 to TRBJ2-7; either TRBD1 or TRBD2 may fit D (5 bases each). Germline V CDR1 and CDR2: SGHRS, YFSETQ. The V gene lost 4 bases and the J gene lost 4 bases, with 18 bases spanning the gap. The CDR3 consists of 15 residues. CDR3 sequence reads: CASSNRDPPSYEQYF. The CDR3 DNA sequence: TGCGCCAGCAGCAACCGGGACCCGCCATCTTACGAGCAGTACTTC.

The chain joins TRBV2 to TRBJ1-2, with D possibly matching TRBD1 (6 bases). CDR3 length: 15 amino acids. The V gene lost 8 bases and the J gene lost 4 bases, with 20 bases spanning the gap. Looked up from germline, CDR1 is SNHLY and CDR2 is FYNNEI. For the CDR3, the DNA is TGTGCCAGCGCCGGAGGAGGAGGGGGGGGCTATGGCTACACCTTC. This gives the protein CASAGGGGGGYGYTF.

This clonotype was counted only a few times. The gene calls are TRBV4-3 and TRBJ1-1, with D unresolved. With 0 bases removed from V and 3 bases from J, the gap between germline ends came to 5 bases. CDR3 length equals 13 residues. Germline CDR1 LGHNA, CDR2 YSLEER. The CDR3 DNA follows: TGCGCCAGCAGCCAAGACGGGTACACTGAAGCTTTCTTT. This translates into CASSQDGYTEAFF.

This clonotype occurred a few times. The genes are TRBV7-2 and TRBJ2-5, with D hard to call. Trimming took off 2 bases at V and 2 bases at J, with 15 bases between the two ends. Looked up from germline, CDR1 is SGHTA and CDR2 is FQGNSA. This CDR3 region has 16 residues. The chain's CDR3 is CASSLKTRRRQETQYF. The CDR3 nucleotides are TGTGCCAGCAGCTTAAAAACCAGGAGAAGACAAGAGACCCAGTACTTC.

V gene TRBV6-1 combines with J gene TRBJ1-1; D is unclear. V was cut by 10 bases and J by 4 bases, with 19 bases left in between. The CDR3 spans 14 residues. Germline CDR1 reads MNHNS; CDR2 reads SASEGT. This chain's CDR3 is CAMGPGRLCTEAFF. The CDR3 DNA reads TGTGCCATGGGCCCCGGGCGCCTCTGCACTGAAGCTTTCTTT.

This clonotype turned up a few times. The chain carries TRBV11-2 and TRBJ2-1; D gene ambiguous. The CDR3 totals 16 residues. The germline CDR1 and CDR2 sequences are SGHAT and FQNNGV. V lost 2 bases and J lost 5, with 16 bases in between. The CDR3 sequence: CASSLNWLDGDNEQFF. For the CDR3, the DNA is TGTGCCAGCAGCTTAAATTGGTTGGATGGAGACAATGAGCAGTTCTTC.

The chain couples TRBV10-3 to TRBJ2-1; the D gene could be TRBD1 or TRBD2 (5 bases each). Germline assignment: CDR1 ENHRY and CDR2 SYGVKD. The CDR3 consists of 16 residues. V was clipped by 7 bases and J by 5 bases, with 21 bases between them. CDR3 region: CAITVGWDRRNNEQFF. CDR3 nucleotide sequence: TGTGCCATCACCGTTGGATGGGACCGAAGGAACAATGAGCAGTTCTTC.

In this sample, this clonotype turned up many times. The chain employs TRBV11-2 and TRBJ2-3, with 9 positions matching TRBD2. With V trimmed by 5 bases and J by 5 bases, 8 bases remained unmatched. The CDR3 runs 15 residues. Looked up from germline, CDR1 is SGHAT and CDR2 is FQNNGV. The CDR3 loop reads CASSITRGGQDTQYF. The CDR3 bases are TGTGCCAGCAGCATAACGCGGGGGGGCCAAGATACGCAGTATTTT.